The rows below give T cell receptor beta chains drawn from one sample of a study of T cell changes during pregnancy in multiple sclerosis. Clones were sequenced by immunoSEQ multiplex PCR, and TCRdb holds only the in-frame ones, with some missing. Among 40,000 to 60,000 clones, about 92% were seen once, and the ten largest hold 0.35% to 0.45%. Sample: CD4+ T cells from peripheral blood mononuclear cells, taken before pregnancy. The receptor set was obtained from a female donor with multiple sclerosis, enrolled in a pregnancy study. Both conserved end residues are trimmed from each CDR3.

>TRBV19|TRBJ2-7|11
ASGWSGTYEQY
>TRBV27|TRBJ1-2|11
ASTGGVGVGYT
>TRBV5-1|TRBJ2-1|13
ASSLVQGGVDEQF
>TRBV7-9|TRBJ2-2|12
ASRLTGATGELF
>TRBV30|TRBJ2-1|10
AWRGDSNEQF
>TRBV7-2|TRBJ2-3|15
ASSYGTSGSAKDTQY
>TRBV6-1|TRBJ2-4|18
ASSAQPPGLAGGAKNIQY
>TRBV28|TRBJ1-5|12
ASSSPGGGQPQH
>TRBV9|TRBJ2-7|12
ASSVRDRSYEQY
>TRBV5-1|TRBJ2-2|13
ASSLTALDTGELF
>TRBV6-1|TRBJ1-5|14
ASSVLQGTSNQPQH
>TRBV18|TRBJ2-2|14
ASSPQVTASTGELF
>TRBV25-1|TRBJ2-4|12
ASSEPGLQNIQY
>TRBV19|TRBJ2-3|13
ASSILGAGKDTQY
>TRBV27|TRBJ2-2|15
ASSLEGTGLNTGELF
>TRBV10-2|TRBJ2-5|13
ASSEYSAFQETQY
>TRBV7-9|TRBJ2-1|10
ASSERSGDPF
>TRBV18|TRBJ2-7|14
ASSPEGLAGAYEQY
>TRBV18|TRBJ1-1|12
ASSPNGGGTEAF
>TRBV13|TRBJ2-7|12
ASSPGRLAYEQY
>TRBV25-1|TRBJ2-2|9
ASMRSGELF
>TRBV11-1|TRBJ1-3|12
ASGQGKSGNTIY
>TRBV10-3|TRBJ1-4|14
AISPGQGTTNEKLF
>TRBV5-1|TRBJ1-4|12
ASSPGVADEKLF
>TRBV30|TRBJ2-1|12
AWRLSGRGIEQF
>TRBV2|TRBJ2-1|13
ASSPTSGVYNEQF
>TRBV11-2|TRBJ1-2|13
ASSLLQGLSYGYT
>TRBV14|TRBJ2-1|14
ASSFGTSGRSNEQF
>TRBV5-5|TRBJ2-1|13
ASSLGLLALNEQF
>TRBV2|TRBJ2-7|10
ASSQLTSEQY
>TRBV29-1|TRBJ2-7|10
SARTGRYEQY
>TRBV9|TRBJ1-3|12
ASSGPISGNTIY
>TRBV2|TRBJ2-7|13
ASSATGTGIAEQY
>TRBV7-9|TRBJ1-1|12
ASTRGGANTEAF
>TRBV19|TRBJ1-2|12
ASSIDRRAYGYT
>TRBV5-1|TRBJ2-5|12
ASSLIAAQETQY
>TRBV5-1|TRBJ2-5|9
ASTQEETQY
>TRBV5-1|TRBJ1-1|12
ASSYTGRETEAF
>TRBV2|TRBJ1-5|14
ASAAVVAVSNQPQH
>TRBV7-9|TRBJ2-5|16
ASSLYTLMTSGRETQY
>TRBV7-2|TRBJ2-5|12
ASSPTRAGETQY
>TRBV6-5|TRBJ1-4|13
ASSYSTGTNEKLF
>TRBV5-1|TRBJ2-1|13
ASSLGLAGGYEQF
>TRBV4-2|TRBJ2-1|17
ASSQGVGRVADTQDEQF
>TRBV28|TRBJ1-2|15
ASSSPGQGRGLNGYT
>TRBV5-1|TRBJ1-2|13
ASSLMGAANYGYT
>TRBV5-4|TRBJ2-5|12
ASSLPGRAETQY
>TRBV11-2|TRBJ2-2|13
ASRRAGGKAGELF